Listed below are T cell receptor beta chains from one sample, sequenced in a study of OX40 agonist ivuxolimab in advanced cancers. The table came from immunoSEQ multiplex PCR; TCRdb's copy has only in-frame clones and leaves some out. This table has around 84,000 clones, about nine tenths appearing once. The sequencing here drew on CD4+ or CD8+ T cells sorted from blood, taken in a trial of the OX40 agonist ivuxolimab. These receptors came from an adult with an advanced solid tumor such as melanoma, head and neck, liver or kidney cancer. Both conserved end residues are part of each CDR3. The D gene is left open where the match is weak. The listing skips clone size in some rows; elsewhere it reads once, few, many or a size class.

d_call	v_call	j_call	clone_size	cdr3_nt	cdr3_aa
-	TRBV18	TRBJ1-5	-	TGTGCCAGCTCACCACCTGGGGGGGGAATGTGGAATCAGCCCCAGCATTTT	CASSPPGGGMWNQPQHF
-	TRBV6-5	TRBJ2-1	-	TGTGCCAGCAGTGATCCACAATGGGGAAATGAGCAGTTCTTC	CASSDPQWGNEQFF
-	TRBV19	TRBJ1-5	few	TGTGCCAGTAGTATCCGGGACATCGGTCAGCCCCAGCATTTT	CASSIRDIGQPQHF
-	TRBV30	TRBJ1-6	-	TGTGCCTGGAGTGTACTCAGGGAACCCCTCCACTTT	CAWSVLREPLHF
-	TRBV28	TRBJ1-2	-	TGTGCCAGCAGTTTTATCCGGGGGAACTATGGCTACACCTTC	CASSFIRGNYGYTF
TRBD2	TRBV7-2	TRBJ2-5	-	TGTGCCAGCAGCTTACGTCGGGGGGGCCAGGTCGGAGAGACCCAGTACTTC	CASSLRRGGQVGETQYF
TRBD1	TRBV11-2	TRBJ2-3	-	TGTGCCAGCAGCTTAGGTCGGACAGGGTGGTATTTT	CASSLGRTGWYF
-	TRBV12-2	TRBJ2-6	once	TGTGCAAGTCGCTTAATAGGGAAGACTAGCGCTCGGAGGCCTGGGGCCAACGTCCTGACTTTC	CASRLIGKTSARRPGANVLTF
-	TRBV5-1	TRBJ1-1	-	TGCGCCAGCAGCTTGGTCCTCCCGAACACTGAAGCTTTCTTT	CASSLVLPNTEAFF
TRBD1	TRBV10-3	TRBJ1-1	-	TGTGCCACCACGGACAGGGACACTGAAGCTTTCTTT	CATTDRDTEAFF
-	TRBV5-1	TRBJ2-7	-	TGCGCCAGCAGCTTGGATGGGGAAGTGAGACGCGAGCAGTACTTC	CASSLDGEVRREQYF
-	TRBV5-1	TRBJ1-1	-	TGCGCCAGCAGCTTGGCAGCGGTGGGGGACACTGAAGCTTTCTTT	CASSLAAVGDTEAFF
-	TRBV5-1	TRBJ2-7	-	TGCGCCAGCAGCCCGACGACGGATTCCTACGAGCAGTACTTC	CASSPTTDSYEQYF
TRBD2	TRBV27	TRBJ2-7	-	TGTGCCAGCAGTTTGGGACTAGCGGGACGAGTTTACGAGCAGTACTTC	CASSLGLAGRVYEQYF